The clone carrying this TCR beta chain appeared many times. TCRdb reprocessed the RT-PCR reads via MiXCR and lists one record per CDR3 protein. The top ten hold roughly 3.9% of the sample, which has fewer than 800,000 distinct CDR3 sequences, approximately 15% seen once. This CDR3 has 15 residues. The trim removed 0 bases at V and 8 bases at J, leaving 6 bases unmatched. Per the germline V gene, CDR1 is SGHRS and CDR2 is YFSETQ. The chain has TRBV5-1 and TRBJ2-1; 9 positions match TRBD2. Sequenced sample: memory CD4+ T cells from blood. The TCR comes from a female donor in good health, serving as a healthy control. The CDR3, as DNA: TGCGCCAGCAGCTTGGAGGTAGCGGGAGTGCATGAGCAGTTCTTC. This encodes CASSLEVAGVHEQFF.